The 2 T cell receptor beta chains in this list originate from one sample, sequenced in a study of blood T cells in healthy people across ages. Next came a second PCR, run for about 7 to 12 cycles, which used a sample-barcoded 5' primer along with a J-beta primer mix. TCRdb re-called the 5' RACE reads through MiXCR, storing one row per CDR3 protein. The sample has 1.5 million to 2 million distinct CDR3 sequences, roughly two fifths seen once. The sample comprised blood. Source of these receptors: a human donor in good health.

This sequence joins TRBV7-2 and TRBJ2-4, with D perhaps given as TRBD1 or TRBD2 (5 bases each). The V gene's germline CDR1 is SGHTA and CDR2 FQGNSA. Trimming left V 4 bases short and J 9 bases short, with 16 bases between. This CDR3 comprises 14 residues. CDR3 amino acids: CASSSLRGWGIQYF. CDR3 nucleotide sequence: TGTGCCAGCAGCTCCCTCCGGGGCTGGGGCATTCAGTACTTC.

The genes are TRBV20-1 and TRBJ1-1, with 7 nucleotides matching TRBD1. In germline, CDR1 is DFQATT, CDR2 SNEGSKA (reference sequence). The ends lost 6 bases at V and 5 bases at J; junction bases unmatched: 12. The CDR3 extends over 14 amino acids. The DNA of the CDR3 is TGCAGTGCAGAGAAAAGACAGGGAGGAACTGAAGCTTTCTTT. Translated, it gives CSAEKRQGGTEAFF.